This entry lists 16 T cell receptor beta chains sequenced from one sample in a study of beta chain features in type 1 diabetes. The sequenced template was cDNA made from the entire isolated RNA. Sequencing was performed with immunoSEQ multiplex PCR; in TCRdb, only in-frame clones are kept and a portion is missing. The data contain around 200,000 clones, 13% of them singletons. The specimen sequenced was central memory CD4+ T cells from blood. Receptors were obtained from a woman aged 18-29 years in good health.

V gene TRBV27 combines with J gene TRBJ2-3, with 8 positions matching TRBD2. The length of the CDR3 is 14 residues. Germline V CDR1 and CDR2: MNHEY, SMNVEV (reference sequence). The trim removed 10 bases at V and 1 base at J, leaving 7 bases unmatched. The CDR3 region has the DNA TGTGCCACCAGAGGGGGACTAGGCACAGATACGCAGTATTTT. Translated, it gives CATRGGLGTDTQYF.

This clone was detected only a few times. The gene calls are TRBV28 and TRBJ1-2; D ambiguous. V lost 5 bases, J lost 8 bases, and 12 bases lay in between. This CDR3 has 12 amino acids. Looked up from germline, CDR1 is MDHEN and CDR2 is SYDVKM. The CDR3 spells CASSLRTWGYTF. Here the CDR3 DNA reads TGTGCCAGCAGTCTGCGTACGTGGGGCTACACCTTC.

The chain's CDR3 is CASSQTGVRQGTEAFF. DNA of the CDR3: TGTGCCAGCTCTCAGACAGGAGTTCGGCAGGGCACTGAAGCTTTCTTT. This chain links TRBV18 with TRBJ1-1; D is perhaps TRBD1 (6 bases). V was trimmed by 6 bases and J by 4 bases, leaving 21 bases between them. Germline assignment: CDR1 KGHSH and CDR2 LQKENI. CDR3 size: 16 residues.

This clone has a handful of counts. The chain employs TRBV5-4 and TRBJ2-7; no definite D call. This CDR3 is 14 amino acids long. The V gene lost 2 bases and the J gene lost 2 bases, with 11 bases spanning the gap. Looked up from germline, CDR1 is SGHNT and CDR2 is YYREEE (reference sequence). This CDR3 is CASSFMAPTYEQYF. The CDR3 nucleotides are TGTGCCAGCAGCTTCATGGCACCAACCTACGAGCAGTACTTC.

The chain links TRBV28 to TRBJ1-5, with D perhaps matching TRBD1 (6 bases). CDR1 and CDR2 (germline): MDHEN, SYDVKM. CDR3 size: 14 residues. V was shortened by 6 bases and J by 4 bases, with 13 bases between the two germline ends. The CDR3 DNA reads as TGTGCCAGCAGCCCAACAACAGGGAATCAGCCCCAGCATTTT. Protein: CASSPTTGNQPQHF.

The genes are TRBV7-2 and TRBJ2-3, with D tentatively TRBD2 (5 bases). V shed 3 bases and J shed 1 base, with 11 bases lying between them. The CDR3 totals 15 residues. The V gene's germline CDR1 is SGHTA and CDR2 FQGNSA. The CDR3 here is CASSLYEGRTDTQYF. The CDR3 DNA reads TGTGCCAGCAGCTTGTATGAGGGCCGCACAGATACGCAGTATTTT.

The gene calls are TRBV7-2 and TRBJ2-5; D possibly corresponds to TRBD2 (6 bases). The V gene's germline CDR1 is SGHTA and CDR2 FQGNSA. The CDR3 is 16 residues long. Trimming pared 5 bases from V and 2 bases from J, leaving 18 bases between. CDR3 protein: CASSPRWGDGQETQYF. The CDR3 nucleotides are TGTGCCAGCAGCCCCAGGTGGGGGGATGGACAAGAGACCCAGTACTTC.

The chain couples TRBV29-1 to TRBJ1-4; 9 nucleotides line up with TRBD1. Looked up from germline, CDR1 is SQVTM and CDR2 is ANQGSEA. The CDR3 loop spans 15 amino acids. Unmatched junction bases numbered 7, after V lost 4 bases and J lost 4 bases. The CDR3: CSVVGLGQGNEKLFF. The CDR3 DNA follows: TGCAGCGTTGTAGGCTTGGGACAGGGTAATGAAAAACTGTTTTTT. The full variable domain, completed using reference TRBV29-1 and TRBJ1-4, is SAVISQKPSRDICQRGTSLTIQCQVDSQVTMMFWYRQQPGQSLTLIATANQGSEATYESGFVIDKFPISRPNLTFSTLTVSNMSPEDSSIYLCSVVGLGQGNEKLFFGSGTQLSVL.

Written as DNA, the CDR3 is TGTGCCAGCAGACGACAGGAATATGGCTACACCTTC. Translated: CASRRQEYGYTF. The gene calls are TRBV5-6 and TRBJ1-2; tentative D call: TRBD1 (6 bases). Germline V CDR1 and CDR2: SGHDT, YYEEEE. The V and J ends lost 5 bases and 5 bases respectively, with 10 bases between them. The CDR3 consists of 12 residues.

The chain employs TRBV2 and TRBJ2-1, with D possibly TRBD2 on 5 matching bases. Germline V gives CDR1 SNHLY, CDR2 FYNNEI. Trimming shortened V by 6 bases and J by 10 bases, and 16 bases separated the two germline ends. The CDR3 consists of 13 residues. The CDR3 DNA reads TGTGCCAGCAGGAGGGAAGGGTTGGGGGAGCAGTTCTTC. Translation: CASRREGLGEQFF.

The chain combines TRBV6-6 with TRBJ2-7, with TRBD1 matching 12 bases. The CDR3 extends over 14 amino acids. Unmatched junction bases numbered 3, after V lost 2 bases and J lost 7 bases. Germline-derived CDR1 and CDR2 are MNHNY and SVGAGI (reference sequence). CDR3 region: CASSYPGQGAEQYF. CDR3 DNA sequence: TGTGCCAGCAGTTACCCGGGACAGGGGGCAGAGCAGTACTTC.

The V and J genes are TRBV19 and TRBJ2-2, with 9 bases matching TRBD1. CDR3 size: 15 residues. Unmatched junction bases numbered 10, after V lost 5 bases and J lost 9 bases. Germline V lookup: CDR1 LNHDA, CDR2 SQIVND (reference sequence). CDR3 sequence (DNA): TGTGCCAGTAGTCTTCAACCGGGACAGGGATGGGAGCTGTTTTTT. Amino acids: CASSLQPGQGWELFF.

The gene calls are TRBV6-1 and TRBJ2-1, with 9 nucleotides matching TRBD2. This CDR3 has 16 residues. In germline, CDR1 is MNHNS, CDR2 SASEGT. V shed 4 bases, J shed 3 bases, and the junction held 7 bases outside the gene matches. The CDR3 coding sequence is TGTGCCAGCAGTGGAAATCTAGCGGGAAACTACAATGAGCAGTTCTTC. This codes for CASSGNLAGNYNEQFF.

The chain uses TRBV7-9 and TRBJ2-5, with D maybe TRBD1 (6 bases). Germline values: CDR1 SEHNR, CDR2 FQNEAQ (reference sequence). Trimming pared 2 bases from V and 2 bases from J, leaving 12 bases between. The CDR3 extends over 15 amino acids. CDR3 amino acids: CASSLSGQRQETQYF. The CDR3 nucleotides are TGTGCCAGCAGCTTATCTGGACAGCGACAAGAGACCCAGTACTTC.

In its sample, this clone was seen a few times. The CDR3 DNA is TGTGCCAGCAGCTTATCAGTGGAGCCCGGGGAGCTGTTTTTT. It translates to CASSLSVEPGELFF. This rearrangement joins TRBV7-8 to TRBJ2-2; D unresolved. The CDR3 loop spans 14 amino acids. The V gene's germline CDR1 is SGHVS and CDR2 FQNEAQ. Trimming cost V 2 bases and J 6 bases, with 10 bases left between them.

The rearrangement uses TRBV4-2 and TRBJ2-4, with 7 nucleotides matching TRBD1. V shed 6 bases, J shed 3 bases, and the junction held 11 bases outside the gene matches. The germline gives CDR1 LGHNA, CDR2 YNFKEQ. The CDR3 runs 16 residues. The DNA for the CDR3 is TGTGCCAGCAGTCCATCACAGGGGAGAGGCAAAAACATTCAGTACTTC. The encoded protein is CASSPSQGRGKNIQYF.